The clone carrying this T cell receptor beta chain was picked up many times. Antigen unknown. Original analysis: Ranging from about 20,000 to 700,000, TCR counts per sample had a median value of approximately 99,000. TCRdb re-derived calls from the RACE reads in MiXCR, one entry per CDR3 protein. These V and J calls are TCRdb output, not the study's own analysis. The repertoire holds around 360,000 distinct CDR3 sequences, with over 6% as singletons. The data are from a study of human T cells and chemical hapten exposure. CDR1 and CDR2 (germline): SGHDT, YYEEEE. The CDR3 contains 17 residues. With 4 bases clipped from V and 5 bases from J, the junction kept 13 bases outside the gene matches. Indicated time point: patch test 2, 6 weeks after DPC sensitization. Treatment specified: therapeutic diphenylcyclopropenone sensitization with weekly scalp DPC. Blood draws came before every patch-test application.

Notes on the study in general: Among expanded TCRs, significantly more large CDR3 similarity clusters formed than among controls.

This chain uses TRBV5-6 with TRBJ1-1, with 11 bases identical to TRBD1. The TCR sequence derives from a young woman with alopecia areata. Some clones in this sample may be carry-over from other donors' samples. Material: whole blood, obtained in connection with sensitization to the hapten diphenylcyclopropenone (DPC). DNA of the CDR3: TGTGCCAGCAGCGGGGGCGGACAGGGGGCACGAGTTACTGAAGCTTTCTTT. This codes for CASSGGGQGARVTEAFF.